Sequencing of this T cell receptor beta chain was carried out in a study of beta chain features in type 1 diabetes. The CDR3 extends over 18 amino acids. This clone was seen a few times. Its antigen is currently unknown. Populations obtained by sorting all exceeded 95% purity. What was sequenced were expressed TCRB transcripts, since all of the isolated RNA had been reverse transcribed. For naive, central memory and regulatory T cell samples, reads averaged roughly 3.7 million. Sequencing used immunoSEQ multiplex PCR; TCRdb keeps in-frame clones, though not all of them. The sample records hundreds of thousands of clones, around 15% being singletons. Study findings and constraints: For type 1 diabetes patients, VDJ junctions showed fewer insertions and more deletions. Within each of all four CD4+ subsets, Type 1 diabetes patients had TCRB CDR3s that were moderately but significantly shorter.

The source of this sequence is a man younger than 35 with type 1 diabetes. This chain joins TRBV21-1 and TRBJ2-7; the D segment call TRBD2 is taken from the table without a DNA check. TRBV21-1 is an annotated pseudogene. The sample was naive CD4+ T cells from blood. The CDR3 region is CASSINCRAFKVAYEQYF. The CDR3 region has the DNA TGTGCCAGCAGCATAAATTGCCGAGCCTTTAAAGTGGCCTACGAGCAGTACTTC.